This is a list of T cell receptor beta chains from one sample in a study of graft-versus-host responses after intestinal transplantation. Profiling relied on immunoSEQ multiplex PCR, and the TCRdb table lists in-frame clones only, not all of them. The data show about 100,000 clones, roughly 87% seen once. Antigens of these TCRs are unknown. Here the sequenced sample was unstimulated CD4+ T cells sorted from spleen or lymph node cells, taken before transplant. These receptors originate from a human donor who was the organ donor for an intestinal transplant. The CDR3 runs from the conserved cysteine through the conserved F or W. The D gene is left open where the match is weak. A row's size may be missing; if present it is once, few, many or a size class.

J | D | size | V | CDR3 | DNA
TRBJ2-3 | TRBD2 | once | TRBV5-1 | CASSLGLAGGATDTQYF | TGCGCCAGCAGCTTGGGTCTAGCGGGGGGGGCCACAGATACGCAGTATTTT
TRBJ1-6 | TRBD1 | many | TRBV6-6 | CASSETGGSSPLHF | TGTGCCAGCAGTGAGACAGGGGGAAGTTCACCCCTCCACTTT
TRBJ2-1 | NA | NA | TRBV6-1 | CASTGVTYNEQFF | TGTGCCAGCACCGGGGTAACCTACAATGAGCAGTTCTTC
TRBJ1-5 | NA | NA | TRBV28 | CASSLLQGSNQPQHF | TGTGCCAGCAGTTTGTTGCAAGGAAGCAATCAGCCCCAGCATTTT
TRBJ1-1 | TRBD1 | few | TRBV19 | CASVLGTGNTEAFF | TGTGCCAGTGTGCTCGGGACAGGGAACACTGAAGCTTTCTTT
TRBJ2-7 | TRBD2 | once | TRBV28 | CAIVKISGGALEQYF | TGTGCCATCGTAAAAATTAGCGGGGGGGCCCTCGAGCAGTACTTC
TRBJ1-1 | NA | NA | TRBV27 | CASSLLGGLLGTEAFF | TGTGCCAGCAGTTTACTTGGGGGGCTTTTGGGGACTGAAGCTTTCTTT
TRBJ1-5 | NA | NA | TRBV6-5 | CASSDYQPQHF | TGTGCCAGCAGTGACTATCAGCCCCAGCATTTT
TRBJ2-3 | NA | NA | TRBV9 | CASSVAPGGGPTDTQYF | TGTGCCAGCAGCGTGGCCCCGGGAGGGGGCCCCACAGATACGCAGTATTTT
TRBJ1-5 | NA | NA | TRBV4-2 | CASSQAARVDSNQPQHF | TGTGCCAGCAGCCAAGCTGCTAGGGTAGATAGCAATCAGCCCCAGCATTTT
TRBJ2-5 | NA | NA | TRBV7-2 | CASSLSAAQETQYF | TGTGCCAGCAGCTTATCTGCAGCGCAAGAGACCCAGTACTTC
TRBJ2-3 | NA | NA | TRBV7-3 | CASSFGTDTQYF | TGTGCCAGCAGCTTTGGGACAGATACGCAGTATTTT
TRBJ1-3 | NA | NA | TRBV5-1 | CASSLSGTSGNTIYF | TGCGCCAGCAGCTTGTCCGGCACCTCTGGAAACACCATATATTTT
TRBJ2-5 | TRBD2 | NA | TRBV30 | CAWSASGGGETQYF | TGTGCCTGGAGTGCGAGCGGGGGGGGTGAGACCCAGTACTTC